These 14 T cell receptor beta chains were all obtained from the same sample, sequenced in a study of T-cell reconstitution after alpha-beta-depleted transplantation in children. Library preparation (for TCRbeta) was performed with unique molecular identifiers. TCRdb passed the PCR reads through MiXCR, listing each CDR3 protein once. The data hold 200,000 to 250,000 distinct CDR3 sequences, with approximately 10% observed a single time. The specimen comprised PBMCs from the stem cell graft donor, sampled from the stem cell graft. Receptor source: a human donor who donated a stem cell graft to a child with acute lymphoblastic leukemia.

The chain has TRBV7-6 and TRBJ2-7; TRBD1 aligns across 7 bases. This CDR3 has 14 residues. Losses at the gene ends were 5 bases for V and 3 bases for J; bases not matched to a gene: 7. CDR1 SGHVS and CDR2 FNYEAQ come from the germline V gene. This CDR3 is CASSRTDRIYEQYF. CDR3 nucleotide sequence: TGTGCCAGCAGCCGAACGGACAGGATCTACGAGCAGTACTTC. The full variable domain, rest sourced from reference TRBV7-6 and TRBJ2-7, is GAGVSQSPRYKVTKRGQDVALRCDPISGHVSLYWYRQALGQGPEFLTYFNYEAQQDKSGLPNDRFSAERPEGSISTLTIQRTEQRDSAMYRCASSRTDRIYEQYFGPGTRLTVT.

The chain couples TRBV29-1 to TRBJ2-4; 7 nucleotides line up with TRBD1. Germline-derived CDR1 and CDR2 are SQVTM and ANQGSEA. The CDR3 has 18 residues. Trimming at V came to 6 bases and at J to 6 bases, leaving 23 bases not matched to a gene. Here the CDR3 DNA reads TGCAGCGTCGGCGGCGTTGATATCCCCAGGGGGTGGGGAAACATTCAGTACTTC. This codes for CSVGGVDIPRGWGNIQYF.

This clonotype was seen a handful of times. CDR3: CASSRMAGTYQETQYF. Here the CDR3 DNA reads TGTGCCAGCTCACGGATGGCAGGGACGTACCAAGAGACCCAGTACTTC. The chain couples TRBV18 to TRBJ2-5; D tentatively reads TRBD1 or TRBD2 (5 bases each). V gave up 4 bases and J gave up 0 bases, with 15 bases separating them. The CDR3 is made up of 16 amino acids. Germline loops: CDR1 KGHSH, CDR2 LQKENI.

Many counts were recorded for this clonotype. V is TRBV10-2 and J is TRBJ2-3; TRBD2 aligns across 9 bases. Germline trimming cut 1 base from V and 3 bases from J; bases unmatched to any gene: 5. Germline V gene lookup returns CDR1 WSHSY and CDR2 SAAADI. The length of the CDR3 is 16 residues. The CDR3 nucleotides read TGCGCCAGCAGTGAGTGGGTTAGCGGGGGTACAGATACGCAGTATTTT. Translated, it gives CASSEWVSGGTDTQYF.

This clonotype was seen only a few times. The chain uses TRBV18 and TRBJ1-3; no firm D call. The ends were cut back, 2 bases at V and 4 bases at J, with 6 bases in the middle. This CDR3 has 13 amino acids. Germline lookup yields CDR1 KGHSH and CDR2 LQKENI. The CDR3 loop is CASSPGPGNTIYF. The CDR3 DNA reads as TGTGCCAGCTCACCAGGCCCGGGAAACACCATATATTTT.

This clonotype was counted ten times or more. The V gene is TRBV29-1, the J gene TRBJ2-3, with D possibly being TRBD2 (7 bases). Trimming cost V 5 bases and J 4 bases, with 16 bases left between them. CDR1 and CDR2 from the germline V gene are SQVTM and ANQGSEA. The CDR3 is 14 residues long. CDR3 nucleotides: TGCAGCGTTCAGGGAGGGGGGGGGTCAGATACGCAGTATTTT. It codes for CSVQGGGGSDTQYF.

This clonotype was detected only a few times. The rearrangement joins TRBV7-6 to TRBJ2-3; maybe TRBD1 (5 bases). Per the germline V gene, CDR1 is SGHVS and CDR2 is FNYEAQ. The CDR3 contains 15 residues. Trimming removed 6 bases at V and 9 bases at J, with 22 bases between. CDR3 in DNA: TGTGCCAGCAGTGACGCCGTTGGCCGGGCAGGGACGCAGTATTTT. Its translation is CASSDAVGRAGTQYF. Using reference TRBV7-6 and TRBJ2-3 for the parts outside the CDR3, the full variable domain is GAGVSQSPRYKVTKRGQDVALRCDPISGHVSLYWYRQALGQGPEFLTYFNYEAQQDKSGLPNDRFSAERPEGSISTLTIQRTEQRDSAMYRCASSDAVGRAGTQYFGPGTRLTVL.

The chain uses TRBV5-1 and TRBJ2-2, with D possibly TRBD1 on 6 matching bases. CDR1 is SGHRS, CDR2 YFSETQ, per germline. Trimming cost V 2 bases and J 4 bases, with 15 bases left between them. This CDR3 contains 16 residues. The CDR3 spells CASSLVRGSPTGELFF. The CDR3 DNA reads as TGCGCCAGCAGCTTAGTAAGGGGGTCGCCCACCGGGGAGCTGTTTTTT.

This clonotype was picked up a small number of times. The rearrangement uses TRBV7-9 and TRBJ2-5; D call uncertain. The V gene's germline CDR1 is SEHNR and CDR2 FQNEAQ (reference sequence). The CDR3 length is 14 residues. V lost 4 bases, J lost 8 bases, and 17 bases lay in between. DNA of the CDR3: TGTGCCAGCAGCTCCCCGGGTAGTATTCCAACCCAGTACTTC. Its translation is CASSSPGSIPTQYF.

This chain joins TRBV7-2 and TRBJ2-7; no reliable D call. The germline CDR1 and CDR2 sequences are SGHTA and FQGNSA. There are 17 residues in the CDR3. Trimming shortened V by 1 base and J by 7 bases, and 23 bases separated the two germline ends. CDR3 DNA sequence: TGTGCCAGCAGCTTAGGGTGGGAACGGACGGCGCTCCAGGAGCAGTACTTC. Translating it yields CASSLGWERTALQEQYF.

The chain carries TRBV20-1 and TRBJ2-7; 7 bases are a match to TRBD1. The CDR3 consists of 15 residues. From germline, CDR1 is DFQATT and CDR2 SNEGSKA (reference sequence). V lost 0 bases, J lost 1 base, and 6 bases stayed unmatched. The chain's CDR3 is CSARDSTGPSYEQYF. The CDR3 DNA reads TGCAGTGCTAGAGATTCGACAGGGCCATCCTACGAGCAGTACTTC.

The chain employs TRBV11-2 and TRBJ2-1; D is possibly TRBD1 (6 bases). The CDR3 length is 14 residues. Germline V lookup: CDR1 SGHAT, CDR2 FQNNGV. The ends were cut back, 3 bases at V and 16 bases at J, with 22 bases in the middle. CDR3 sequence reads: CASSFQVGQQPAFF. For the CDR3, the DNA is TGTGCCAGCAGCTTCCAGGTAGGACAGCAACCAGCCTTCTTC.

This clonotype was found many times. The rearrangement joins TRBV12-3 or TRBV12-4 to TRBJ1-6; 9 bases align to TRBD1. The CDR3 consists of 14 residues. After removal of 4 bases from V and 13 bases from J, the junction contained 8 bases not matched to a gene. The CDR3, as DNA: TGTGCCAGCAGTTCACAGGGGGCCAGATGGCCCCTCCACTTT. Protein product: CASSSQGARWPLHF.

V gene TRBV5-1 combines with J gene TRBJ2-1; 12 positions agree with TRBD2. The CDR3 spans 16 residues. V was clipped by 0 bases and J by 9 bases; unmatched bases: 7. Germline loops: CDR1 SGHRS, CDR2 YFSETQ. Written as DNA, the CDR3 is TGCGCCAGCAGCTTGGCCCCTAGCGGGGGGGCCGGTGAGCAGTTCTTC. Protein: CASSLAPSGGAGEQFF.